This is a list of T cell receptor beta chains from one sample in a study of blood T cells in healthy people across ages. A single record per CDR3 protein comes from TCRdb applying MiXCR to the 5' RACE reads. The sample records around 1.5 million distinct CDR3 sequences, approximately 63% being singletons. Input material: blood. The receptors stem from a man aged 18 to 29 in good health. CDR3s include the opening cysteine and the closing phenylalanine or tryptophan. D genes are given only for firm matches. Expanded clones get a size class; other rows say once, few or many, or leave the size out.

TRBJ2-7	.	.	TRBV20-1	CSASRSPYEQYF	TGCAGTGCTAGTAGAAGCCCCTACGAGCAGTACTTC
TRBJ2-3	.	once	TRBV7-2	CAYARGGIEDTQYF	TGTGCCTACGCCCGAGGGGGGATCGAAGATACGCAGTATTTT
TRBJ1-2	.	.	TRBV13	CASSWLGEASLDYTF	TGTGCCAGCAGCTGGCTCGGTGAAGCCTCCCTCGACTACACCTTC
TRBJ1-2	.	.	TRBV15	CATSRGVGMDGYTF	TGTGCCACCAGCAGAGGGGTAGGGATGGATGGCTACACCTTC
TRBJ1-2	TRBD1	few	TRBV6-2/TRBV6-3	CASSYSTGGIPGYTF	TGTGCCAGCAGTTACTCGACAGGGGGCATTCCAGGCTACACCTTC
TRBJ2-2	.	few	TRBV4-2	CASSQDPGVGGNRNTGELFF	TGTGCCAGCAGCCAAGATCCAGGCGTGGGCGGGAATCGGAACACCGGGGAGCTGTTTTTT
TRBJ2-1	.	.	TRBV12-3/TRBV12-4	CASSVSRPNEQFF	TGTGCCAGCAGTGTTTCCCGTCCCAATGAGCAGTTCTTC
TRBJ1-1	.	once	TRBV10-3	CATQAHRNTEAFF	TGTGCCACCCAAGCACATCGCAACACTGAAGCTTTCTTT
TRBJ2-1	TRBD2	.	TRBV6-5	CASSYGGPATSGRFWEQFF	TGTGCCAGCAGTTATGGAGGACCCGCGACTAGCGGGAGATTCTGGGAGCAGTTCTTC
TRBJ2-7	TRBD1	few	TRBV4-1	CASSQRSGTGGFEQYF	TGCGCCAGCAGCCAGAGGAGTGGGACAGGTGGATTCGAGCAGTACTTC
TRBJ2-3	TRBD1	few	TRBV4-3	CASSQDRQGGVTDTQYF	TGCGCCAGCAGCCAAGATCGACAGGGGGGGGTTACAGATACGCAGTATTTT
TRBJ2-3	TRBD2	.	TRBV7-9	CASQRGTDTQYF	TGTGCCAGTCAGCGGGGGACAGATACGCAGTATTTT
TRBJ2-7	TRBD2	.	TRBV10-3	CAISPGLAGYEQYF	TGTGCCATCAGTCCGGGACTAGCGGGCTACGAGCAGTACTTC
TRBJ2-1	TRBD2	.	TRBV6-2/TRBV6-3	CASSSTASTSPGSYNEQFF	TGTGCCAGCAGTTCTACTGCGTCGACTAGCCCTGGTTCCTACAATGAGCAGTTCTTC
TRBJ2-7	.	.	TRBV5-5	CASSLEGPEQYF	TGTGCCAGCAGCTTGGAGGGACCCGAGCAGTACTTC
TRBJ2-7	TRBD2	.	TRBV10-3	CAISGRTSGRIYEQYF	TGTGCCATCAGTGGAAGGACTAGCGGGAGGATCTACGAGCAGTACTTC
TRBJ2-4	TRBD2	.	TRBV7-8	CASSSTRGSGHLIQYF	TGTGCCAGCAGCTCCACTCGGGGTAGCGGGCACCTTATTCAGTACTTC
TRBJ2-3	TRBD2	.	TRBV2	CAGGLPTDTQYF	TGTGCCGGGGGACTACCTACAGATACGCAGTATTTT
TRBJ2-1	.	few	TRBV20-1	CSADRDSLRHEQFF	TGCAGTGCGGACCGGGACTCACTTAGGCATGAGCAGTTCTTC
TRBJ2-1	TRBD2	.	TRBV6-1	CASSGGLAVNEQFF	TGTGCCAGCAGTGGCGGACTAGCGGTTAATGAGCAGTTCTTC
TRBJ1-4	.	.	TRBV6-5	CASRTQGTNEKLFF	TGTGCCAGCAGAACACAGGGCACTAATGAAAAACTGTTTTTT
TRBJ2-3	TRBD1	few	TRBV2	CASSLGQGGADTQYF	TGTGCCAGCAGTTTGGGACAGGGCGGCGCAGATACGCAGTATTTT
TRBJ2-1	TRBD2	.	TRBV6-2/TRBV6-3	CASSYSLAGGPYEQFF	TGTGCCAGCAGTTACTCGCTAGCGGGGGGGCCGTATGAGCAGTTCTTC
TRBJ2-2	.	.	TRBV6-2/TRBV6-3	CATDPTLGTGELFF	TGTGCCACCGACCCGACCCTCGGGACCGGGGAGCTGTTTTTT
TRBJ1-2	.	.	TRBV10-1	CASSESRVRGYTF	TGCGCCAGCAGTGAGTCGAGGGTACGAGGCTACACCTTC
TRBJ1-6	.	.	TRBV7-9	CASSFGGSSPLHF	TGTGCCAGCAGCTTCGGAGGGTCGTCACCCCTCCACTTT
TRBJ2-2	.	.	TRBV28	CASSPRGIESLGTGELFF	TGTGCCAGCAGTCCCCGGGGGATCGAATCTCTGGGCACCGGGGAGCTGTTTTTT
TRBJ1-6	TRBD1	.	TRBV20-1	CSATLYRGHNSPLHF	TGCAGTGCTACCCTCTACAGGGGCCACAATTCACCCCTCCACTTT
TRBJ2-1	TRBD2	.	TRBV7-9	CASSPRRRTSGSRHEQFF	TGTGCCAGCAGCCCCCGGAGAAGGACTAGCGGGAGTAGGCATGAGCAGTTCTTC
TRBJ2-2	TRBD2	.	TRBV9	CASSPGLAGGQNTGELFF	TGTGCCAGCAGCCCCGGACTAGCGGGGGGCCAGAACACCGGGGAGCTGTTTTTT
TRBJ2-7	.	.	TRBV20-1	CSARIGGGGGFSYEQYF	TGCAGTGCTAGAATAGGGGGGGGCGGCGGGTTCTCCTACGAGCAGTACTTC
TRBJ2-7	TRBD1	.	TRBV10-3	CAISPGGTGIENEQYF	TGTGCCATCAGCCCCGGGGGGACAGGGATCGAAAACGAGCAGTACTTC
TRBJ2-1	.	few	TRBV20-1	CSQGGASSYNEQFF	TGCAGCCAAGGGGGTGCAAGCTCCTACAATGAGCAGTTCTTC
TRBJ2-5	.	.	TRBV24-1	CATQRERKETQYF	TGTGCCACCCAAAGGGAGAGAAAAGAGACCCAGTACTTC
TRBJ2-7	.	.	TRBV3-1	CASSQEGSGVDEQYF	TGTGCCAGCAGCCAAGAGGGGTCGGGAGTGGATGAGCAGTACTTC
TRBJ2-7	.	few	TRBV3-1	CASSDLYRAEQYF	TGTGCCAGCAGCGACCTTTACAGGGCTGAGCAGTACTTC
TRBJ1-2	TRBD1	.	TRBV5-1	CASMSGQGSTNYGYTF	TGCGCCAGCATGTCGGGACAGGGGTCAACTAACTATGGCTACACCTTC
TRBJ2-3	TRBD1	.	TRBV27	CASSLLRGQGDDTQYF	TGTGCCAGCAGTTTATTGAGGGGACAGGGGGACGATACGCAGTATTTT
TRBJ2-3	.	.	TRBV6-2/TRBV6-3	CASMGLPTDTQYF	TGTGCCAGCATGGGACTCCCCACAGATACGCAGTATTTT
TRBJ2-4	TRBD2	.	TRBV9	CASSVGVASGPLAKNIQYF	TGTGCCAGCAGCGTTGGGGTGGCTAGCGGACCGCTAGCCAAAAACATTCAGTACTTC